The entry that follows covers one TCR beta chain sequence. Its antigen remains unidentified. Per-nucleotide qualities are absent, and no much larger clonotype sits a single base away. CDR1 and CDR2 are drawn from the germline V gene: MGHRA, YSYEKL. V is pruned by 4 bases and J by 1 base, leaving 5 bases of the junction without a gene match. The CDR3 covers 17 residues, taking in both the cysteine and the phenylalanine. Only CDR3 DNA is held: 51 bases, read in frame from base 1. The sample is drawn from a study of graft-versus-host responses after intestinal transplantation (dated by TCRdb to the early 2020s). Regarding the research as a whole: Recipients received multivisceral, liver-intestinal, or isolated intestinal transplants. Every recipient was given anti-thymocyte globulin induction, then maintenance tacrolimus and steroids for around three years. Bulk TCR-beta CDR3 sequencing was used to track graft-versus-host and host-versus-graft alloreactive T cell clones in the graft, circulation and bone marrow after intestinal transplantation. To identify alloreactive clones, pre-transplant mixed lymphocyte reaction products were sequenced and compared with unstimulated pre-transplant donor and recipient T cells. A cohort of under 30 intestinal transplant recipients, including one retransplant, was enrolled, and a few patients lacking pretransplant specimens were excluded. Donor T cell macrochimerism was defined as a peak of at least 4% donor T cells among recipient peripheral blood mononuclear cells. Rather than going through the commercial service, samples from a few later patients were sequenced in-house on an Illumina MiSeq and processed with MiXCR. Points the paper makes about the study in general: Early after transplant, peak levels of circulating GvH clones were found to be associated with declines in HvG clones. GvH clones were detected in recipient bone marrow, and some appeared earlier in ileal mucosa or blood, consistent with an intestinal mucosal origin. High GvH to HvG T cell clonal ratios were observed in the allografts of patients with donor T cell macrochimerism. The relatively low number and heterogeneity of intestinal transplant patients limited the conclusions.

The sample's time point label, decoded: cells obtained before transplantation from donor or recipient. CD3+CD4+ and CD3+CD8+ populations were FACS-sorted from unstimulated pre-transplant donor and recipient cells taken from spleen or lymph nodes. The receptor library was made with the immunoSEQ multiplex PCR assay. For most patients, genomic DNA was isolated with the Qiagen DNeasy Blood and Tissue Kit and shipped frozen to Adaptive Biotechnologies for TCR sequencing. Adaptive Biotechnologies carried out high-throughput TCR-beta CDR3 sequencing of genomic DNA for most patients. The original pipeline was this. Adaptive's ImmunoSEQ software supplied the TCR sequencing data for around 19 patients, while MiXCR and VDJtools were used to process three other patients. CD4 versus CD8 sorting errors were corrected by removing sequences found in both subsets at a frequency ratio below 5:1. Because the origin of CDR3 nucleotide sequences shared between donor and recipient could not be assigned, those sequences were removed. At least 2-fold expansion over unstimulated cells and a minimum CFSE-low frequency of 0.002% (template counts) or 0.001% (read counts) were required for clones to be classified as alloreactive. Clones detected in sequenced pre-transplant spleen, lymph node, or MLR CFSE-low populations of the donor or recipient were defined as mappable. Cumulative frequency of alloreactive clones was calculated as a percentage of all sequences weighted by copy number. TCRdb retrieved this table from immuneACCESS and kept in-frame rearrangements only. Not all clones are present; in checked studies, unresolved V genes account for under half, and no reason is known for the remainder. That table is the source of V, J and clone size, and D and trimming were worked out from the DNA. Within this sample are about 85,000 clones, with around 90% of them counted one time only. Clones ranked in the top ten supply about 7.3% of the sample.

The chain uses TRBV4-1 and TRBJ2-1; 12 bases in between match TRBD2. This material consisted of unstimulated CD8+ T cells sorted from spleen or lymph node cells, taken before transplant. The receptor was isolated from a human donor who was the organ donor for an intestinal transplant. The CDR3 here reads CASSLGLAGLSYNEQFF. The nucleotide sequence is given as TGCGCCAGCAGCCTCGGACTAGCGGGACTTTCCTACAATGAGCAGTTCTTC.